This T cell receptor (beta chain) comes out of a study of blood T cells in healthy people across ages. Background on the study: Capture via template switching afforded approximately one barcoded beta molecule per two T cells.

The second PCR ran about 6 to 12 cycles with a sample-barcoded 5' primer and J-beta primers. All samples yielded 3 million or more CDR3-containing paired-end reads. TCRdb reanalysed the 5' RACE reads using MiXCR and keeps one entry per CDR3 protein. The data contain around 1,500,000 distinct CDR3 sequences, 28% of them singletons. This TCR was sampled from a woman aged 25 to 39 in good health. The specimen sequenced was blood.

CDR3 loop: CASSRGSQASEQYF. CDR3 DNA sequence: TGTGCCAGCAGCCGAGGGTCACAGGCCTCTGAGCAGTACTTC. The V and J genes are TRBV7-8 and TRBJ2-7, with D tentatively TRBD1 or TRBD2 (5 bases each). Trimming left V 5 bases short and J 7 bases short, with 18 bases between. Germline V lookup: CDR1 SGHVS, CDR2 FQNEAQ. This CDR3 contains 14 residues.